This TCR beta chain is from a study of T-cell reconstitution after alpha-beta-depleted transplantation in children. A TCRbeta library incorporating unique molecular identifiers was prepared. One entry per CDR3 protein results from TCRdb running MiXCR on the PCR reads. Here the sample spans roughly 100,000 distinct CDR3 sequences, around 7% being singletons. Comments on this clonotype: A read error is possible here, since a much larger clone lies one base away. The missing conserved phenylalanine or tryptophan at the end of this CDR3 makes a read error likely.

Germline-derived CDR1 and CDR2 are LGHNA and YNFKEQ. V lost 4 bases to trimming and J lost 9 bases; unmatched junction nucleotides: 17. The CDR3 runs to 17 residues. Sample: PBMCs, taken before TCRalphabeta/CD19-depleted stem cell transplant. This chain links TRBV4-2 with TRBJ2-1; TRBD2 agrees at 8 bases. The sequence was obtained from a boy younger than 10 with acute lymphoblastic leukemia, due to receive a stem cell transplant. The CDR3 loop is CASSLSRAGVFRGEQFC. CDR3 in DNA: TGTGCCAGCAGCCTATCTCGAGCGGGGGTATTCAGGGGTGAGCAGTTCTGC.